Listed below are T cell receptor beta chains from one sample, sequenced in a study of blood T cell repertoires in COVID-19. Using immunoSEQ multiplex PCR, the repertoire was profiled, and TCRdb retains in-frame clones only, with some absent. The sample consists of about 400,000 clones, approximately 88% of them appearing once. The sample comprised peripheral blood. The source of these receptors is a man between 40 and 49 years old with acute or convalescent COVID-19. Each CDR3 is given with its conserved first and last residue. The D gene is left open where the match is weak. Not all rows give a size; the values are once, few, many and, for expanded clones, a class.

>.|TRBD2|TRBJ2-1|TRBV5-1
TGCGCCAGCAGCTTGGGGGGACTAGCGGGAGTGAATGAGCAGTTCTTC
CASSLGGLAGVNEQFF
>.|.|TRBJ2-7|TRBV6-2/TRBV6-3
TGTGCCAGCAGTTACGGGCCAGGGCAACTGAACTACGAGCAGTACTTC
CASSYGPGQLNYEQYF
>.|TRBD1|TRBJ2-7|TRBV19
TGTGCCAGTAGTATAGGGGGACAGGCGGGCTACGAGCAGTACTTC
CASSIGGQAGYEQYF
>.|.|TRBJ2-5|TRBV7-8
TGTGCCAGCAGCGAAGACCACAGGGCGCTGGAGACCCAGTACTTC
CASSEDHRALETQYF
>.|.|TRBJ1-5|TRBV7-8
TGTGCCAGCAGCTTAGGGGAGGGTGATCATCAGCCCCAGCATTTT
CASSLGEGDHQPQHF
>.|TRBD2|TRBJ2-2|TRBV7-3
TGTGCCAGCAGCTTAGTGGCGGGAGACCCCGGGGAGCTGTTTTTT
CASSLVAGDPGELFF
>.|.|TRBJ2-6|TRBV6-4
TGTGCCAGCAGTGACTCCCCCCGGCAGGGTCACAATACCTACTCTGGGGCCAACGTCCTGACTTTC
CASSDSPRQGHNTYSGANVLTF
>.|TRBD1|TRBJ1-5|TRBV7-9
TGTGCCAGCAGTTATTGGGGGACAGGTCCCCAGCATTTT
CASSYWGTGPQHF
>.|TRBD1|TRBJ2-7|TRBV19
TGTGCCAGTTCCAGGACAGGGGGAGGCGAGCAGTACTTC
CASSRTGGGEQYF
>few|.|TRBJ2-7|TRBV10-1
TGCGCCAGCGGGGACTCCTACTACGAGCAGTACTTC
CASGDSYYEQYF
>few|.|TRBJ2-3|TRBV10-2
TGCGCCAGCAGCAGACAGACTAGCACAGATACGCAGTATTTT
CASSRQTSTDTQYF
>.|.|TRBJ1-1|TRBV5-1
TGCGCCAGCAGCTTTAGACAAGAAAACACTGAAGCTTTCTTT
CASSFRQENTEAFF
>.|TRBD1|TRBJ1-5|TRBV28
TGTGCCAGCGGGACAGTCAGCCAGCCCCAGCATTTT
CASGTVSQPQHF
>.|.|TRBJ1-3|TRBV27
TGTGCCAGCAGCGCAAGGGGCTATGGAAACACCATATATTTT
CASSARGYGNTIYF
>.|.|TRBJ1-3|TRBV9
TGTGCCAGCAGCGTAGGGGGGGTTATCTCTGGAAACACCATATATTTT
CASSVGGVISGNTIYF
>.|.|TRBJ1-2|TRBV7-3
TGTGCCAGCAGCTTAAAGGGGGACGGCTATGGCTACACCTTC
CASSLKGDGYGYTF
>.|TRBD2|TRBJ2-7|TRBV3-1/TRBV3-2
TGTGCCAGCAGCCAAGATTGGGCTAGCGGACAATCCCAGCAGTACTTC
CASSQDWASGQSQQYF
>.|.|TRBJ1-2|TRBV30
TGTGCCCGGAAGGCGGTCAGTGGCTACACCTTC
CARKAVSGYTF
>.|TRBD1|TRBJ2-7|TRBV27
TGTGCCAGCAGGATGAAGGGGGCGCTTCCCTACGAGCAGTACTTC
CASRMKGALPYEQYF
>.|.|TRBJ1-1|TRBV5-1
TGCGCCAGCAGCTTGTTAGGAGACACTGAAGCTTTCTTT
CASSLLGDTEAFF
>.|TRBD2|TRBJ2-1|TRBV6-5
TGTGCCAGCAGTTACTCGAAGCTAGCGGGGGGTTATGAGCAGTTCTTC
CASSYSKLAGGYEQFF
>.|TRBD1|TRBJ2-1|TRBV6-5
TGTGCCAGCAGCTCCGGACAGGGGGAGCAGTTCTTC
CASSSGQGEQFF
>.|.|TRBJ1-6|TRBV7-2
TGTGCCAGCAGCTTAGGTCGGGGGATCGGTTCACCCCTCCACTTT
CASSLGRGIGSPLHF
>.|TRBD2|TRBJ2-6|TRBV3-1/TRBV3-2
TGTGCCAGCAGCCGCGGACTAGCGGGCTTCTCTGGGGCCAACGTCCTGACTTTC
CASSRGLAGFSGANVLTF
>.|TRBD1|TRBJ2-7|TRBV7-8
TGTGCCAGCACTACAAGACAGGGGGCGAGTGAGCAGTACTTC
CASTTRQGASEQYF
>once|TRBD1|TRBJ1-1|TRBV5-1
TGCGCCAGCAGCTTTGGGACAGCCAACACTGAAGCTTTCTTT
CASSFGTANTEAFF
>.|.|TRBJ2-3|TRBV6-5
TGTGCCAGCAGTTACTCCGCGGGGCGGACGCAGTATTTT
CASSYSAGRTQYF
>.|.|TRBJ2-7|TRBV6-5
TGTGCCAGCAGTTACCAGGGTGGCTCCTACGAGCAGTACTTC
CASSYQGGSYEQYF
>.|.|TRBJ2-5|TRBV6-5
TGTGCCAGCACAGGGTACTCTCAAGAGACCCAGTACTTC
CASTGYSQETQYF
>.|.|TRBJ1-3|TRBV5-1
TGCGCCAGCAGCTATACCCCGGGAGTAGGAAACACCATATATTTT
CASSYTPGVGNTIYF
>.|TRBD1|TRBJ2-5|TRBV7-9
TGTGCCAGCAGCTATAGCTCGGGACAGGGGAGAGAGACCCAGTACTTC
CASSYSSGQGRETQYF
>.|.|TRBJ2-6|TRBV2
TGTGCCAGCAGCGGAGCCGGGGCCAACGTCCTGACTTTC
CASSGAGANVLTF
>.|.|TRBJ2-2|TRBV29-1
TGCAGCGTTGAAAGAGGTGGGACAACGAACACCGGGGAGCTGTTTTTT
CSVERGGTTNTGELFF
>.|TRBD1|TRBJ2-5|TRBV18
TGTGCCAGCTCAAAAACCGGGACAGAAGAGACCCAGTACTTC
CASSKTGTEETQYF
>few|TRBD1|TRBJ1-5|TRBV7-8
TGTGCCAGCAGCCAACACACAGGGGCTCAGCCCCAGCATTTT
CASSQHTGAQPQHF
>few|TRBD2|TRBJ2-2|TRBV27
TGTGCCAGCAGTTCTGGACTAGCGGTGCGGGGCGGGGAGCTGTTTTTT
CASSSGLAVRGGELFF
>.|.|TRBJ1-2|TRBV5-4
TGTGCCAGCAGCCCCCAGAACTATGGCTACACCTTC
CASSPQNYGYTF
>.|TRBD1|TRBJ2-7|TRBV7-2
TGTGCCAGCAGCTCCAGGACAGGGGGTCTCGAGCAGTACTTC
CASSSRTGGLEQYF
>.|.|TRBJ1-5|TRBV19
TGTGCCAGTACAGCGGGGACGAAGTATCAGCCCCAGCATTTT
CASTAGTKYQPQHF
>.|.|TRBJ2-7|TRBV5-1
TGCGCCAGCAGCGCGGGACAGCCCTCCTACGAGCAGTACTTC
CASSAGQPSYEQYF
>.|.|TRBJ1-6|TRBV19
TGTGCCAGTAGTATACGGCAGGGAGGTAGGAATTCACCCCTCCACTTT
CASSIRQGGRNSPLHF
>once|.|TRBJ2-7|TRBV25-1
TGTGCCAGCAGTAGGACAGAAACCTACGAGCAGTACTTC
CASSRTETYEQYF
>.|.|TRBJ1-2|TRBV13
TGTGCCAGCAGCTTAGCCCTAGAGGGCTATGGCTACACCTTC
CASSLALEGYGYTF
>.|.|TRBJ1-2|TRBV4-1
TGCGCCAGCAGCCAAGTACTGCGGGGGTTAAGAGGCTACACCTTC
CASSQVLRGLRGYTF
>.|TRBD1|TRBJ2-5|TRBV11-3
TGTGCCAGCAGTTCGCGGACAGGGGGAATTCTTAAGGAGACCCAGTACTTC
CASSSRTGGILKETQYF
>.|TRBD1|TRBJ1-4|TRBV9
TGTGCCAGCAGCACTTCCGGGACAGGGGATGAAAAACTGTTTTTT
CASSTSGTGDEKLFF
>few|TRBD1|TRBJ2-2|TRBV28
TGTGCCAGCAGTTTAGGACAGGGTACCGGGGAGCTGTTTTTT
CASSLGQGTGELFF
>.|TRBD1|TRBJ2-5|TRBV11-2
TGTGCCAGCAGCTTAGAGGGGACAGATCAAGAGACCCAGTACTTC
CASSLEGTDQETQYF
>.|TRBD2|TRBJ2-7|TRBV4-1
TGCGCCAGCAGCCAAACAATTATACTAGCGGGAGGGTCCTACGAGCAGTACTTC
CASSQTIILAGGSYEQYF
>many|TRBD1|TRBJ2-1|TRBV11-3
TGTGCCAGCAGCGGCCCGGACAGGTGGGGTAGGAATGAGCAGTTCTTC
CASSGPDRWGRNEQFF
>.|.|TRBJ2-1|TRBV12-2
TGTGCAAGTCGCTTGAAGACTAGCGGGATAACGTGTGAGCAGTTCTTC
CASRLKTSGITCEQFF
>.|TRBD1|TRBJ2-1|TRBV9
TGTGCCAGCAGCGGCGACAGGGCGTGGGATGAGCAGTTCTTC
CASSGDRAWDEQFF
>.|.|TRBJ1-1|TRBV2
TGTGCCAGCAGTGAGGACGGAGGCACTGAAGCTTTCTTT
CASSEDGGTEAFF
>once|TRBD2|TRBJ2-7|TRBV5-5
TGTGCCAGCAGCTTGGGTGCGACTAGCGGCCTCTACGAGCAGTACTTC
CASSLGATSGLYEQYF
>.|TRBD2|TRBJ2-3|TRBV7-2
TGTGCCAGCAGCCCCGCGTCGGGGGGGCCGACAGATACGCAGTATTTT
CASSPASGGPTDTQYF